This TCR beta chain is from a study of blood T cells in healthy people across ages. For the second PCR, which ran for about 6 to 12 cycles, a sample-barcoded 5' primer and a J-beta primer mix were used. Each TCR beta cDNA got a 12-nucleotide random molecular identifier. TCRdb itself ran the 5' RACE reads through MiXCR, one entry per CDR3 protein. This repertoire shows 1,500,000 or so distinct CDR3 sequences, approximately 60% found once; its top ten account for approximately 7%. Extraction of total RNA produced a minimum of 5 micrograms from each sample. CDR1 and CDR2 from the germline V gene are MDHEN and SYDVKM. The CDR3 length is 13 residues.

The clonotype was recovered from a young man in good health. Input material: blood. V usage is TRBV28 and J usage is TRBJ2-5; D is possibly TRBD1 (7 bases). Matching the DNA end better, TRBJ2-7 makes the J call doubtful. The CDR3 loop reads CASKEGAVHEQYF. The CDR3 coding sequence is TGTGCCAGCAAGGAGGGGGCGGTTCACGAGCAGTACTTC.